A selection of T cell receptor beta chains follows, all from one sample in a study of blood T cell repertoires in COVID-19. Libraries were prepared by immunoSEQ multiplex PCR; TCRdb keeps only in-frame clonotypes and omits some of them. Found here are 250,000 to 300,000 clones, 88% of them singletons; the top ten hold 0.99%. Specimen: peripheral blood. Source of these receptors: a woman aged 40 to 49 who had recovered from COVID-19. The conserved cysteine and the conserved F or W are not part of the CDR3 here. Each record gives: CDR3 protein, D gene, V gene, clone size, J gene. A D gene is named only where the DNA matches it firmly. For some rows the clone size is stated as once, few or many, or as a class when expanded; others skip it.

AWSLGGEQY,-,TRBV30,-,TRBJ2-7
ASSPYRPGQGLYSNQPQH,TRBD1,TRBV27,-,TRBJ1-5
ASSNPTSRVGEQF,TRBD2,TRBV7-3,-,TRBJ2-1
ASRQGLGNTEAF,-,TRBV27,-,TRBJ1-1
SVEGTSGASTDTQY,TRBD2,TRBV29-1,-,TRBJ2-3
ASSHNMYTEAF,-,TRBV6-2/TRBV6-3,-,TRBJ1-1
ASSRRASRDYGYT,-,TRBV5-5,-,TRBJ1-2
AISSVQGGSYEQY,-,TRBV10-3,once,TRBJ2-7
ASTPGLDRKNIQY,TRBD2,TRBV19,-,TRBJ2-4
ASSLGPGTGNEKLF,TRBD1,TRBV11-2,-,TRBJ1-4
ASSYVRDTGELF,-,TRBV6-5,once,TRBJ2-2